Listed below are T cell receptor beta chains from one sample, sequenced in a study of T cell repertoires in cytomegalovirus infection. Their target antigens are unknown. Each CDR3 protein is one row after TCRdb ran MiXCR on the reads. The sample has some 920,000 distinct CDR3 sequences; roughly 30% are singletons. The material was cultured CD8+ T cells from PBMCs, obtained from culture after CMV antigen stimulation. Receptor source: a human donor in good health (CMV status not recorded). Some clones in this sample may be carry-over from other donors' samples. The CDR3 runs from the conserved cysteine through the conserved F or W. The D gene is left open where the match is weak. Some rows mark clone size as missing; the rest say once, few, many or name a class of expanded clone.

. TRBJ2-5 . TRBV14 TGTGCCAGCAGCCAAGTGGTGGCAGGACAAGAGACCCAGTACTTC CASSQVVAGQETQYF
TRBD1 TRBJ1-2 many TRBV6-1 TGTGCCAGCATCCCCCGGACAGGCCGAACTAACTATGGCTACACCTTC CASIPRTGRTNYGYTF
TRBD1 TRBJ1-6 . TRBV20-1 TGCAGTGCTCCCGGGACAGTTAATTCACCCCTCCACTTT CSAPGTVNSPLHF
TRBD2 TRBJ2-3 . TRBV23-1 TGCGCCAGCAGTCAATCCGAGACTAGCGGGGGAAGTGGAGATACGCAGTATTTT CASSQSETSGGSGDTQYF
. TRBJ2-1 many TRBV6-5 TGTGCCAGCAGTTACGGGGATAGCTCCTACAATGAGCAGTTCTTC CASSYGDSSYNEQFF
TRBD1 TRBJ1-2 few TRBV20-1 TGCAGTGCTAGAGATGGGACAGGGGCCTACTATGGCTACACCTTC CSARDGTGAYYGYTF
. TRBJ2-3 few TRBV4-1 TGCGCCAGCAGCCTGGAAGGGAGTGGCACAGATACGCAGTATTTT CASSLEGSGTDTQYF
. TRBJ2-7 . TRBV6-1 TGTGCCACCACCCCGTCCCGGACAGAGACCTACGAGCAGTACTTC CATTPSRTETYEQYF
. TRBJ1-1 once TRBV27 TGTGCCAGCAGTCCCCGACATGGACGACCTTACACTGAAGCTTTCTTT CASSPRHGRPYTEAFF
. TRBJ1-1 many TRBV7-2 TGTGCCAGCAGCCAAGGGGGTGAAGCTTTCTTT CASSQGGEAFF
. TRBJ2-2 . TRBV4-3 TGCGCCAGCAGCCAAGAACAGTTCAACCTGAACACCGGGGAGCTGTTTTTT CASSQEQFNLNTGELFF
. TRBJ2-6 few TRBV6-2/TRBV6-3 TGTGCCAGCATGGATGCCCCTGGGGCCAACGTCCTGACTTTC CASMDAPGANVLTF
. TRBJ1-2 . TRBV12-5 TGTGCTAGTGGTCCTGAACCTGGACGGGGCTACACCTTC CASGPEPGRGYTF
. TRBJ1-3 . TRBV29-1 TGCAGCGTTGTCCCTCGGGACTCTGGAAACACCATATATTTT CSVVPRDSGNTIYF
. TRBJ2-1 . TRBV7-4 TGTGCCAGCAGCCCCCCGGCAGGGGACTACAATGAGCAGTTCTTC CASSPPAGDYNEQFF
TRBD2 TRBJ2-1 . TRBV11-1 TGTGCCAGCAGCTGGACTAGCAATGAGCAGTTCTTC CASSWTSNEQFF
. TRBJ2-3 . TRBV7-9 TGTGCCAGCAGCTTCGGCAGGGGTGACACAGATACGCAGTATTTT CASSFGRGDTDTQYF
. TRBJ2-7 . TRBV27 TGTGCCAGCAGGTTTGGGTACTCCTACGAGCAGTACTTC CASRFGYSYEQYF
. TRBJ1-2 . TRBV7-4 TGTGCCAGCAGCGCGGATGGGGGCGCGGGCTACACCTTC CASSADGGAGYTF
. TRBJ1-2 few TRBV20-1 TGCAGTGCTAGAGATGCCGCCAGTTGGGACTATGGCTACACCTTC CSARDAASWDYGYTF
. TRBJ2-7 . TRBV14 TGTGCCAGCAGCCAATTCGGGGGCCTGGGGGAGCAGTACTTC CASSQFGGLGEQYF
. TRBJ1-6 . TRBV19 TGTGTCAGCCAGCACACGTTTCGGGCGAATTCACCCCTCCACTTT CVSQHTFRANSPLHF
. TRBJ2-3 many TRBV12-3/TRBV12-4 TGTGCCACCAGTTCAATCGGGGTGTCAGATACGCAGTATTTT CATSSIGVSDTQYF
TRBD2 TRBJ2-1 . TRBV4-1 TGCGCCAGCAGCCAAGATCAGCTAGCGGGTTCCTACAATGAGCAGTTCTTC CASSQDQLAGSYNEQFF
. TRBJ2-7 many TRBV7-2 TGTGCCAGCAGCTTAAGTCCAGCGGTGACCTACGAGCAGTACTTC CASSLSPAVTYEQYF
TRBD1 TRBJ1-4 few TRBV29-1 TGCAGCGTCGAGATCCGACAGGGACTGTTTTTT CSVEIRQGLFF
. TRBJ2-5 . TRBV10-2 TGCGCCAGCATGGTAGGGGGCCAAGAGACCCAGTACTTC CASMVGGQETQYF
. TRBJ1-2 . TRBV7-1 TGTGCCAGCGGCGAACGGGCCACCAGACAGAACTATGGCTACACCTTC CASGERATRQNYGYTF
TRBD2 TRBJ2-1 few TRBV5-6 TGTGCCAGCAGCTTCACCCGGGAGGAGTTCTTC CASSFTREEFF
TRBD1 TRBJ2-1 . TRBV14 TGTGCCAACAGCCAATTTCACAGGGGGCAGGAGCAGTTCTTC CANSQFHRGQEQFF
TRBD1 TRBJ2-3 . TRBV2 TGTGCCAGCAGCCCCCGGGACAGGGATAACACAGATACGCAGTATTTT CASSPRDRDNTDTQYF
TRBD1 TRBJ1-2 few TRBV27 TGTGCCAGCAGTTTCCTCACAGGGGAGGGCGGCTACACCTTC CASSFLTGEGGYTF
. TRBJ2-6 few TRBV27 TGTGCCAGCAGTTTATCGAAGTTCGATCTCATCCTGACTTTC CASSLSKFDLILTF
. TRBJ1-5 . TRBV27 TGTGCCAGCAGTAGGTGGGGGGGCAATCAGCCCCAGCATTTT CASSRWGGNQPQHF
. TRBJ2-1 . TRBV27 TGTGCCAGCAGCCCTTCCCGGGACACAGACAATGAGCAGTTCTTC CASSPSRDTDNEQFF
. TRBJ1-1 . TRBV10-3 TGTGCCATCAGTGAGACAATGAACACTGAAGCTTTCTTT CAISETMNTEAFF
TRBD2 TRBJ2-1 many TRBV27 TGTGCCAGCAGTACTACTAGCGGGGGCCAATACAATGAGCAGTTCTTC CASSTTSGGQYNEQFF
. TRBJ2-3 . TRBV9 TGTGCCAGCAGCGTAGGAAGGGGGGTGAGCACAGATACGCAGTATTTT CASSVGRGVSTDTQYF
. TRBJ2-1 . TRBV7-6 TGTGCCAGCAGCCCCGTCTTGGAGGGTGAGCAGTTCTTC CASSPVLEGEQFF
TRBD2 TRBJ2-1 few TRBV28 TGTGCCAGCAGTTTAGGCGGGGGGCAGATTTTTTTCTACAATGAGCAGTTCTTC CASSLGGGQIFFYNEQFF
. TRBJ1-1 many TRBV7-9 TGTGCCAGCTGGGCGGGGGCCGGTTTCCGCAACACTGAAGCTTTCTTT CASWAGAGFRNTEAFF
. TRBJ1-2 few TRBV7-2 TGTGCCAGCACCCTGGGGGGGGCCGGCTATGGCTACACCTTC CASTLGGAGYGYTF
. TRBJ1-2 . TRBV27 TGTGCCAGCAGTTTTGGGAGGGCTTATGGCTACACCTTC CASSFGRAYGYTF
. TRBJ1-1 . TRBV27 TGTGCCAGCAGTTTGGCTTGGGGGGATGGGGGCACTGAAGCTTTCTTT CASSLAWGDGGTEAFF
TRBD1 TRBJ1-2 few TRBV25-1 TGTGCCAGCAAAGGGGGCTATTACTATGGCTACACCTTC CASKGGYYYGYTF
TRBD1 TRBJ2-7 . TRBV5-1 TGCGCCAGCAGCTTGGATAAACTCGACAGGGGGCTTTACGAGCAGTACTTC CASSLDKLDRGLYEQYF
. TRBJ1-3 few TRBV7-1 TGTGCCAGCACTGATAGCGAATTCGGCTCTGGAAACACCATATATTTT CASTDSEFGSGNTIYF
TRBD2 TRBJ2-3 . TRBV2 TGTGCCAGCAGTCCCACCGGGACTAGCGGGGGGGAAACAGATACGCAGTATTTT CASSPTGTSGGETDTQYF
. TRBJ1-2 few TRBV5-6 TGTGCCAGCAGCTCCCCCTTCGAGGGAATTGGTGGCTACACCTTC CASSSPFEGIGGYTF
. TRBJ1-2 . TRBV7-2 TGTGCCAGCAGCGATTGGACCTCGGAGGGGTATGGCTACACCTTC CASSDWTSEGYGYTF
TRBD1 TRBJ2-2 few TRBV6-5 TGTGCCAGCAGTTATCGACAGGGTTCGGTGAACACCGGGGAGCTGTTTTTT CASSYRQGSVNTGELFF
. TRBJ2-3 few TRBV12-3/TRBV12-4 TGTGCCAGCAGGCACAGGGACGGTGGGCCCACAGATACGCAGTATTTT CASRHRDGGPTDTQYF
. TRBJ2-3 few TRBV18 TGTGCCAGCTATTCTAGCACAGATACGCAGTATTTT CASYSSTDTQYF
. TRBJ1-1 few TRBV7-8 TGTGCCAGCAGTTTCGGCCTCACCCTCACTGAAGCTTTCTTT CASSFGLTLTEAFF
TRBD1 TRBJ1-1 few TRBV12-3/TRBV12-4 TGTGCCAGCAGTTTCAGGACAGGGTCGTCTGACACTGAAGCTTTCTTT CASSFRTGSSDTEAFF
. TRBJ1-3 few TRBV19 TGTGCCAGTAGTACTGGGACGGCTAAGGGGAACACCATATATTTT CASSTGTAKGNTIYF
. TRBJ2-3 few TRBV27 TGTGCCAGCAGTTCGGACGTTCCAGATACGCAGTATTTT CASSSDVPDTQYF
. TRBJ2-5 few TRBV7-9 TGTGCCAGCAGCTTAGTAGTGAGAGAGACCCAGTACTTC CASSLVVRETQYF
. TRBJ2-2 . TRBV4-3 TGCGCCAGCAGCCAAGAAAGTTTCACCGGGGAGCTGTTTTTT CASSQESFTGELFF
. TRBJ2-1 many TRBV7-2 TGTGCCAGCAGCTTCACAGGATTCCATGAGCAGTTCTTC CASSFTGFHEQFF